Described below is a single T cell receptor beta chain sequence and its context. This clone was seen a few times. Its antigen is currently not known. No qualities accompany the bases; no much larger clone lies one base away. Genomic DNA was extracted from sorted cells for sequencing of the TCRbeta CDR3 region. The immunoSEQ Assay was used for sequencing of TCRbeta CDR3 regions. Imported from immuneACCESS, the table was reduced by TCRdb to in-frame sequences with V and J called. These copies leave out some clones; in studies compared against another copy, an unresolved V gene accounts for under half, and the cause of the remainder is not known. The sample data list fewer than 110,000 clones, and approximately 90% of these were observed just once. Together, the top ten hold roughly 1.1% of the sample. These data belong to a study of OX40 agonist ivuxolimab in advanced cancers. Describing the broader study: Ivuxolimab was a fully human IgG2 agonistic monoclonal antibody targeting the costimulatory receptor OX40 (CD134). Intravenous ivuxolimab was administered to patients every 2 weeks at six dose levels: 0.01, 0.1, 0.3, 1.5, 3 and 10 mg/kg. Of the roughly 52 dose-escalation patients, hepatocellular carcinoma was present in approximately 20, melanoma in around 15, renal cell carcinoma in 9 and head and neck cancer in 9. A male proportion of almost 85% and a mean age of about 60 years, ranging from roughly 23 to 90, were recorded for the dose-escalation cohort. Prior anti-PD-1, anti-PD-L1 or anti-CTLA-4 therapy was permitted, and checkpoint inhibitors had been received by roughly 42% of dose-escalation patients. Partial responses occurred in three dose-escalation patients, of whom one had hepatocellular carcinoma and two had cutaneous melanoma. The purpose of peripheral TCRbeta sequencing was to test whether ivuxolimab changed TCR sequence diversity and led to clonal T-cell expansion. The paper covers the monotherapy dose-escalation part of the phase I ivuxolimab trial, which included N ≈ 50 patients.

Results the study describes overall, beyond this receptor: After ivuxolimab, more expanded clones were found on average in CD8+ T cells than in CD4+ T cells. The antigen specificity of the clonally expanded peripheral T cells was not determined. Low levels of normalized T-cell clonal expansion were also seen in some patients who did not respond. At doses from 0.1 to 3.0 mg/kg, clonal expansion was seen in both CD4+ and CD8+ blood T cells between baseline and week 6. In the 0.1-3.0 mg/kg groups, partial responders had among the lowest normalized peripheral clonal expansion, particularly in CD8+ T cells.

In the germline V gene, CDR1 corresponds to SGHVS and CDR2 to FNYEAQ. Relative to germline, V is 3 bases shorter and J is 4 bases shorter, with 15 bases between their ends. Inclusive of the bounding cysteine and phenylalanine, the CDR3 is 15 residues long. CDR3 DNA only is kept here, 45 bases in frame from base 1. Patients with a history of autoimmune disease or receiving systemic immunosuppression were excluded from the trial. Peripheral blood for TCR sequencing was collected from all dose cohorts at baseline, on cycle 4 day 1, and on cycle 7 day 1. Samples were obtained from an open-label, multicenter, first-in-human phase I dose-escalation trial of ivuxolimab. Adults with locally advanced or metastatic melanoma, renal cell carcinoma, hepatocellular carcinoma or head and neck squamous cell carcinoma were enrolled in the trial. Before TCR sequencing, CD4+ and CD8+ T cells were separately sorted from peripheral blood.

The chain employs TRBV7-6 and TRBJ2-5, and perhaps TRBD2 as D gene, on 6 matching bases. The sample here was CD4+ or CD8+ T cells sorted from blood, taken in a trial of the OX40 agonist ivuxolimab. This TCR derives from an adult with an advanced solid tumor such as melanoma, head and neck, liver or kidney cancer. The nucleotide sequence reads TGTGCCAGCAGCTTCGCGGGGACCCAGAGAGAGACCCAGTACTTC. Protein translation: CASSFAGTQRETQYF.